The 25 T cell receptor beta chains listed next were all sequenced from one sample in a study of PD-1 blockade in classical Hodgkin lymphoma. The protocol was immunoSEQ multiplex PCR, while the TCRdb copy is restricted to in-frame clones and leaves out a portion. The table shows tens of thousands of clones, with 85% occurring only once. Exposure to brentuximab vedotin varied, and each patient had relapsed following autologous stem cell transplantation. Investigators isolated CD4+ T cells from thawed PBMCs through magnetic negative selection. The source material was CD4+ T cells from blood, sampled at baseline. The source of these receptors is a human donor with classical Hodgkin lymphoma.

This sequence joins TRBV19 and TRBJ2-1, with a possible D match to TRBD1 (5 bases). The CDR3 has 13 amino acids. The ends were cut back, 5 bases at V and 9 bases at J, with 14 bases in the middle. Germline lookup yields CDR1 LNHDA and CDR2 SQIVND (reference sequence). The CDR3 bases are TGTGCCAGTAGTTCCCGGACATTCGGTGAGCAGTTCTTC. As protein: CASSSRTFGEQFF.

This clone showed up just once. The V gene is TRBV7-2, the J gene TRBJ1-1; no clear D gene. Trimming took 5 bases from V and 0 from J, leaving 19 bases between them. This CDR3 comprises 17 residues. The germline gives CDR1 SGHTA, CDR2 FQGNSA. CDR3 bases: TGTGCCAGCAGCCCTCAGTGGAGGAGATCGATGAACACTGAAGCTTTCTTT. Translated: CASSPQWRRSMNTEAFF. The full variable domain, with the rest looked up from reference TRBV7-2 and TRBJ1-1, is GAGVSQSPSNKVTEKGKDVELRCDPISGHTALYWYRQSLGQGLEFLIYFQGNSAPDKSGLPSDRFSAERTGGSVSTLTIQRTQQEDSAVYLCASSPQWRRSMNTEAFFGQGTRLTVV.

The V call is TRBV5-5, the J call TRBJ1-5, with D perhaps matching TRBD1 (5 bases). This CDR3 is built from 14 residues. Germline V lookup: CDR1 SGHKS, CDR2 YYEKEE (reference sequence). V was trimmed by 4 bases and J by 4 bases, leaving 12 bases between them. The CDR3 spells CASSGGASNQPQHF. CDR3 bases: TGTGCCAGCAGCGGCGGGGCTTCAAATCAGCCCCAGCATTTT.

The chain links TRBV19 to TRBJ1-5; D gene unclear. V gave up 3 bases and J gave up 4 bases, with 4 bases separating them. Germline V gene data show CDR1 as LNHDA and CDR2 as SQIVND (reference sequence). This CDR3 spans 12 amino acids. Written as DNA, the CDR3 is TGTGCCAGTAGTATGATAAATCAGCCCCAGCATTTT. Protein product: CASSMINQPQHF.

The genes are TRBV2 and TRBJ2-5, with 7 bases identical to TRBD2. V dropped 6 bases and J dropped 0; count of bases not matched to a gene: 13. The germline CDR1 and CDR2 sequences are SNHLY and FYNNEI. The CDR3 length is 17 residues. CDR3 bases: TGTGCCAGCAGCGGGGCCTCTGGGGGGGTTTACCAAGAGACCCAGTACTTC. It translates to CASSGASGGVYQETQYF.

The gene calls are TRBV11-2 and TRBJ2-1; 7 bases are a match to TRBD2. Germline V gives CDR1 SGHAT, CDR2 FQNNGV. The CDR3 consists of 16 residues. V shed 3 bases and J 3 bases; nucleotides not matched to a gene: 8. CDR3 nucleotides: TGTGCCAGCAGCTTGAGCGGGAATGAATTCTACAATGAGCAGTTCTTC. This encodes CASSLSGNEFYNEQFF.

This clone was seen more than once but under ten times. The V gene is TRBV4-2, the J gene TRBJ1-3; 9 bases agree with TRBD1. The V gene's germline CDR1 is LGHNA and CDR2 YNFKEQ. J gave up 6 bases and V 4 bases, and 4 bases lay outside the gene matches. This CDR3 spans 14 amino acids. As DNA, the CDR3 is TGTGCCAGCAGCCCGGGACAGGGTATAAACACCATATATTTT. This codes for CASSPGQGINTIYF.

The chain employs TRBV5-6 and TRBJ2-3, with D perhaps TRBD1 or TRBD2 (5 bases each). V dropped 1 base and J dropped 0 bases, with 12 bases sitting between them. Germline CDR1 reads SGHDT; CDR2 reads YYEEEE. There are 16 residues in the CDR3. The CDR3 protein is CASSLSGTRSTDTQYF. Here the CDR3 DNA reads TGTGCCAGCAGCTTGTCCGGGACCAGGAGCACAGATACGCAGTATTTT.

The chain couples TRBV28 to TRBJ1-2, with D possibly matching TRBD1 (6 bases). V lost 2 bases to trimming and J lost 6 bases, with 16 bases between them. Germline-derived CDR1 and CDR2 are MDHEN and SYDVKM. The CDR3 runs 15 residues. DNA of the CDR3: TGTGCCAGCAGTTTAAAAGGGGGAAAGATCGATGGCTACACCTTC. Its protein is CASSLKGGKIDGYTF.

The chain carries TRBV5-1 and TRBJ2-7, with 12 bases that match TRBD1. J gave up 7 bases and V 3 bases, and 8 bases lay outside the gene matches. CDR3 length: 15 residues. The germline gives CDR1 SGHRS, CDR2 YFSETQ. CDR3 in DNA: TGCGCCAGCAGCTCATTAGGGGACAGGGGGCTTGAGCAGTACTTC. Amino acids: CASSSLGDRGLEQYF.

The rearrangement joins TRBV19 to TRBJ2-5, with D perhaps TRBD1 or TRBD2 (6 bases each). The V end was cut by 5 bases, the J end by 5 bases, with 18 bases between. This CDR3 contains 15 residues. Germline loops: CDR1 LNHDA, CDR2 SQIVND (reference sequence). CDR3 sequence reads: CASSPPQGTGETQYF. The CDR3 coding sequence is TGTGCCAGTAGTCCCCCCCAGGGGACTGGGGAGACCCAGTACTTC.

The rearrangement links TRBV27 to TRBJ2-7; D gene ambiguous. V lost 4 bases, J lost 7 bases, and 11 bases lay in between. This CDR3 is 12 amino acids long. The germline V gene encodes CDR1 MNHEY and CDR2 SMNVEV (reference sequence). For the CDR3, the DNA is TGTGCCAGCAGTTCGTACGAGAGTGAGCAGTACTTC. Amino acids: CASSSYESEQYF.

The chain uses TRBV20-1 and TRBJ2-1, with D tentatively TRBD1 (6 bases). Germline CDR1 DFQATT, CDR2 SNEGSKA (reference sequence). The V end lost 4 bases, the J end lost 9 bases, and 10 bases lay between the germline ends. The CDR3 sequence is 11 residues long. CDR3 sequence reads: CSANRVGEQFF. As DNA, the CDR3 is TGCAGTGCTAACAGGGTCGGTGAGCAGTTCTTC.

The chain joins TRBV13 to TRBJ2-7, with no clear D. V lost 2 bases and J 7 bases, leaving 12 bases between the germline ends. This CDR3 contains 13 residues. Germline-derived CDR1 and CDR2 are PRHDT and FYEKMQ (reference sequence). Here the CDR3 reads CASSLTGIVEQYF. In DNA, the CDR3 is TGTGCCAGCAGCTTAACTGGAATTGTAGAGCAGTACTTC.

The chain joins TRBV10-3 to TRBJ1-2; D is unclear. Germline CDR1 ENHRY, CDR2 SYGVKD. V was pared by 0 bases and J by 5 bases, with 13 bases between. This CDR3 is 15 amino acids long. In DNA form, the CDR3 reads TGTGCCATCAGTGAGTCGAGTGAGATGCTTTATGGCTACACCTTC. Amino acids: CAISESSEMLYGYTF.

This clone was seen just once. The rearrangement uses TRBV28 and TRBJ1-2; possible D gene TRBD1, 6 bases. The CDR3 contains 13 residues. The germline V and J ends were trimmed by 5 bases and 4 bases, with 11 bases remaining between them. Germline lookup yields CDR1 MDHEN and CDR2 SYDVKM. The CDR3 bases are TGTGCCAGCAGTCCGGCAGGGGTCTATGGCTACACCTTC. Encoded protein: CASSPAGVYGYTF.

This chain links TRBV27 with TRBJ2-1, with D possibly being TRBD2 (5 bases). Germline V lookup: CDR1 MNHEY, CDR2 SMNVEV (reference sequence). This CDR3 has 16 amino acids. V was shortened by 6 bases and J by 1 base, with 16 bases between the two germline ends. CDR3 residues: CASSNPGDRSYNEQFF. CDR3 sequence (DNA): TGTGCCAGCAGCAATCCCGGGGATAGGTCCTACAATGAGCAGTTCTTC.

This chain uses TRBV7-9 with TRBJ2-7; D perhaps matches TRBD2 (6 bases). CDR1 is SEHNR and CDR2 is FQNEAQ in the germline V gene (reference sequence). Trimming left V 5 bases short and J 3 bases short, with 14 bases between. The CDR3 covers 14 residues. The CDR3 protein is CASSPGLGSYEQYF. As DNA, the CDR3 is TGTGCCAGCAGCCCAGGTCTCGGGAGCTACGAGCAGTACTTC. The complete variable domain, with remaining parts taken from reference TRBV7-9 and TRBJ2-7, reads DTGVSQNPRHKITKRGQNVTFRCDPISEHNRLYWYRQTLGQGPEFLTYFQNEAQLEKSRLLSDRFSAERPKGSFSTLEIQRTEQGDSAMYLCASSPGLGSYEQYFGPGTRLTVT.

V and J are TRBV19 and TRBJ2-7, with TRBD1 identical over 7 bases. CDR3 size: 14 residues. The germline gives CDR1 LNHDA, CDR2 SQIVND (reference sequence). Trimming at V came to 5 bases and at J to 2 bases, leaving 6 bases not matched to a gene. CDR3 coding DNA: TGTGCCAGTAGTGTGGGGACAGTCCCCTACGAGCAGTACTTC. This gives the protein CASSVGTVPYEQYF.

The CDR3 loop reads CASSEWGNNQPQHF. The CDR3, as DNA: TGTGCCAGCAGTGAATGGGGGAACAATCAGCCCCAGCATTTT. This rearrangement joins TRBV2 to TRBJ1-5; D possibly corresponds to TRBD1 (5 bases). The V end lost 2 bases, the J end lost 3 bases, and 8 bases lay between the germline ends. The CDR3 has 14 residues. Germline CDR1 SNHLY, CDR2 FYNNEI.

This clone was seen a single time. This chain uses TRBV5-1 with TRBJ2-2; 9 bases match TRBD2. Trimming removed 4 bases from V and 2 bases from J; junction bases left unmatched: 9. This CDR3 is built from 17 residues. The germline gives CDR1 SGHRS, CDR2 YFSETQ. CDR3 residues: CASSPWTSVANTGELFF. CDR3 nucleotides: TGCGCCAGCAGCCCCTGGACTAGCGTCGCAAACACCGGGGAGCTGTTTTTT.

J is TRBJ1-2 and V is TRBV30, with D unresolved. Trimming cost V 8 bases and J 8 bases, with 15 bases left between them. Looked up from germline, CDR1 is GTSNPN and CDR2 is SVGIG (reference sequence). This CDR3 comprises 11 residues. CDR3 loop: CARDRASGYTF. In nucleotides, the CDR3 is TGTGCCCGAGATCGGGCGTCGGGCTACACCTTC.

V is TRBV7-8 and J is TRBJ2-1; 9 bases fit TRBD1. The germline CDR1 and CDR2 sequences are SGHVS and FQNEAQ. V lost 5 bases to trimming and J lost 3 bases; unmatched junction nucleotides: 5. This CDR3 has 15 residues. The CDR3 here is CASSMGQGYYNEQFF. Written as DNA, the CDR3 is TGTGCCAGCAGCATGGGACAGGGATACTACAATGAGCAGTTCTTC.

This clone came up a few times. This sequence joins TRBV5-8 and TRBJ1-2; 8 bases line up with TRBD1. CDR1 is SGHTS, CDR2 YDEGEE, per germline. V was clipped by 3 bases and J by 14 bases; unmatched bases: 6. CDR3 length equals 11 residues. In nucleotides, the CDR3 is TGTGCCAGCAGCTGGGTGGACAGGGCAACCTTC. Translated, it gives CASSWVDRATF.

This chain uses TRBV5-4 with TRBJ1-2; 9 positions match TRBD1. Germline V gives CDR1 SGHNT, CDR2 YYREEE (reference sequence). The ends lost 4 bases at V and 7 bases at J; junction bases unmatched: 14. The CDR3 has 16 residues. The CDR3: CASSGGQGSSGVGYTF. The CDR3 DNA sequence: TGTGCCAGCAGCGGGGGACAGGGTTCGTCAGGGGTTGGCTACACCTTC.